The 18 T cell receptor beta chains below were found in one sample sequenced in a study of memory CD8 T cells in hepatitis C reinfection (dated by TCRdb to about 2017). This specimen's time point label, interpreted: peak reinfection, 3 to 8 weeks after reinfection detection. The sorted cells were sequenced directly ex vivo, without any in vitro expansion ahead of TCR sequencing. Receptors were amplified or captured by the immunoSEQ multiplex PCR assay. TCRdb obtained this table from immuneACCESS and retained in-frame rearrangements with V and J assigned. These tables miss some clones; where compared with another copy, unresolved V genes account for less than half of the shortfall, and the remainder is unexplained. Here the sample has roughly 43,000 clones; more than 75% occur a single time. 1.2% of the sample is taken by the ten largest. Sequences were obtained from naive CD8+ T cells sorted from blood. Sample cell subset or site, as interpreted from the label and publication: total naive CD8+CD45RO- T cells. These receptors all stem from a man between 18 and 35 years old with hepatitis C virus infection.

This clone appeared a few times. The V gene is TRBV6-5, the J gene TRBJ2-5; D possibly corresponds to TRBD2 (5 bases). The CDR3 contains 15 residues. Germline V lookup: CDR1 MNHEY, CDR2 SVGAGI. V lost 0 bases and J 4 bases, leaving 12 bases between the germline ends. CDR3 residues: CASSYSSSFTETQYF. CDR3 DNA: TGTGCCAGCAGTTACTCGTCTAGCTTCACAGAGACCCAGTACTTC.

This rearrangement joins TRBV27 to TRBJ1-5, with D unclear. The CDR3 runs 13 residues. From germline, CDR1 is MNHEY and CDR2 SMNVEV (reference sequence). Trimming pared 2 bases from V and 3 bases from J, leaving 5 bases between. CDR3 amino acids: CASSLGTNQPQHF. CDR3 in DNA: TGTGCCAGCAGTTTAGGCACCAATCAGCCCCAGCATTTT.

V usage is TRBV19 and J usage is TRBJ2-6, with D hard to call. CDR1 is LNHDA, CDR2 SQIVND, per germline (reference sequence). CDR3 size: 16 residues. Trimming cost V 1 base and J 2 bases, with 9 bases left between them. The CDR3 bases are TGTGCCAGTAGTATAGCGAGGTCCCCTGGGGCCAACGTCCTGACTTTC. This gives the protein CASSIARSPGANVLTF.

This clone was detected only a few times. This chain connects TRBV6-6 to TRBJ1-5; 8 nucleotides align to TRBD1. CDR1 is MNHNY, CDR2 SVGAGI, per germline (reference sequence). The ends lost 6 bases at V and 5 bases at J; junction bases unmatched: 3. The CDR3 extends over 13 amino acids. CDR3 in amino acids: CASSPGGYQPQHF. The CDR3 region has the DNA TGTGCCAGCAGCCCAGGGGGCTATCAGCCCCAGCATTTT.

This chain connects TRBV5-5 to TRBJ2-2; D may be TRBD1 (5 bases). The CDR3 is 14 amino acids. Germline V gene lookup returns CDR1 SGHKS and CDR2 YYEKEE (reference sequence). V lost 2 bases and J 6 bases, leaving 11 bases between the germline ends. CDR3: CASSFGRAAGELFF. As DNA, the CDR3 is TGTGCCAGCAGCTTCGGCAGGGCCGCCGGGGAGCTGTTTTTT. The full variable domain, in which reference TRBV5-5 and TRBJ2-2 provide the parts outside the CDR3, is DAGVTQSPTHLIKTRGQQVTLRCSPISGHKSVSWYQQVLGQGPQFIFQYYEKEERGRGNFPDRFSARQFPNYSSELNVNALLLGDSALYLCASSFGRAAGELFFGEGSRLTVL.

The sample holds one count of this clone. The chain couples TRBV11-2 to TRBJ2-1; 8 nucleotides align to TRBD1. Trimming cost V 5 bases and J 12 bases; bases outside gene matches: 9. Germline V CDR1 and CDR2: SGHAT, FQNNGV. This CDR3 spans 13 amino acids. The CDR3 loop reads CASSLSTGEGQFF. CDR3 DNA: TGTGCCAGCAGCCTATCGACAGGGGAAGGGCAGTTCTTC.

The count of this clone is one. This sequence joins TRBV27 and TRBJ1-5; tentatively, D is TRBD1 (6 bases). The CDR3 contains 14 residues. The germline gives CDR1 MNHEY, CDR2 SMNVEV (reference sequence). Trimming took 4 bases from V and 7 from J, leaving 14 bases between them. The CDR3 sequence: CASSSGSGVQPQHF. CDR3 bases: TGTGCCAGCAGTTCGGGGTCAGGGGTCCAGCCCCAGCATTTT.

This clone showed up just once. The V gene is TRBV19, the J gene TRBJ2-1; TRBD1 agrees at 10 bases. CDR1 LNHDA and CDR2 SQIVND come from the germline V gene (reference sequence). The length of the CDR3 is 15 residues. Trimming at V came to 1 base and at J to 9 bases, leaving 6 bases not matched to a gene. The CDR3 loop is CASSIGDRGTGEQFF. DNA for the CDR3: TGTGCCAGTAGTATAGGGGACAGGGGTACCGGTGAGCAGTTCTTC.

The chain is built from TRBV2 and TRBJ2-7; TRBD1 matches 8 bases. V was clipped by 1 base and J by 2 bases; unmatched bases: 7. The CDR3 runs to 16 residues. Per germline, CDR1 SNHLY and CDR2 FYNNEI. The DNA of the CDR3 is TGTGCCAGCAGTGAAGGACAGGGGACCAAAACCTACGAGCAGTACTTC. Translation: CASSEGQGTKTYEQYF.

This clone was recorded once. The chain joins TRBV7-9 to TRBJ2-3; D is unclear. CDR3 size: 15 residues. Germline loops: CDR1 SEHNR, CDR2 FQNEAQ (reference sequence). V shed 6 bases and J shed 1 base, with 14 bases lying between them. The CDR3 sequence: CASSSSVSRTDTQYF. In DNA form, the CDR3 reads TGTGCCAGCAGTTCTAGTGTATCCCGCACAGATACGCAGTATTTT.

A single count supports this clone. The chain joins TRBV5-1 to TRBJ2-5; possible D gene TRBD2, 5 bases. This CDR3 comprises 14 residues. Trimming cost V 3 bases and J 1 base, with 10 bases left between them. CDR1 SGHRS and CDR2 YFSETQ come from the germline V gene. CDR3 sequence: CASSSTGIQETQYF. Written as DNA, the CDR3 is TGCGCCAGCAGCTCTACGGGGATCCAAGAGACCCAGTACTTC.

CDR3 in amino acids: CASSRGLAATDTQYF. The CDR3 DNA sequence: TGCGCCAGCAGCCGCGGACTAGCGGCCACAGATACGCAGTATTTT. The chain recombines TRBV5-1 with TRBJ2-3; 10 bases match TRBD2. The CDR3 is 15 residues long. The V and J ends lost 4 bases and 2 bases, in that order; junction bases with no gene match: 4. Germline-derived CDR1 and CDR2 are SGHRS and YFSETQ.

The chain carries TRBV4-3 and TRBJ2-3; 7 bases match TRBD1. Germline loops: CDR1 LGHNA, CDR2 YSLEER. The V and J ends lost 0 bases and 2 bases, in that order; junction bases with no gene match: 2. The CDR3 is made up of 15 amino acids. This CDR3 reads CASSQEDRPTDTQYF. The CDR3 region has the DNA TGCGCCAGCAGCCAAGAGGACAGGCCCACAGATACGCAGTATTTT.

The chain recombines TRBV6-5 with TRBJ2-1, with 9 bases fitting TRBD1. V lost 2 bases and J lost 5; bases outside the gene matches: 1. Germline V lookup: CDR1 MNHEY, CDR2 SVGAGI. The CDR3 is made up of 14 amino acids. CDR3 sequence reads: CASSYGDRDNEQFF. The CDR3 coding sequence is TGTGCCAGCAGTTACGGGGACAGGGACAATGAGCAGTTCTTC.

The V call is TRBV5-4, the J call TRBJ2-1; 8 positions match TRBD2. Unmatched junction bases numbered 4, after V lost 5 bases and J lost 3 bases. The CDR3 totals 14 residues. Per the germline V gene, CDR1 is SGHNT and CDR2 is YYREEE (reference sequence). CDR3 nucleotides: TGTGCCAGCAGTTCCGGGACTAGCTACAATGAGCAGTTCTTC. This sequence encodes CASSSGTSYNEQFF.

The chain employs TRBV28 and TRBJ2-1, with a possible D match to TRBD1 (5 bases). The CDR3 is made up of 14 amino acids. Germline V CDR1 and CDR2: MDHEN, SYDVKM. With 1 base removed from V and 5 bases from J, the gap between germline ends came to 9 bases. For the CDR3, the DNA is TGTGCCAGCAGTTTATCCCTAGGGGACAATGAGCAGTTCTTC. Its protein product is CASSLSLGDNEQFF.

The chain is built from TRBV7-9 and TRBJ2-2; D perhaps matches TRBD1 (6 bases). With 6 bases removed from V and 5 bases from J, the gap between germline ends came to 16 bases. CDR1 SEHNR and CDR2 FQNEAQ come from the germline V gene (reference sequence). This CDR3 region has 15 residues. CDR3 sequence reads: CASRKTTGSTGELFF. The CDR3 region has the DNA TGTGCCAGCAGGAAAACAACAGGGTCGACCGGGGAGCTGTTTTTT. Based on the CDR3 plus reference TRBV7-9 and TRBJ2-2, the full variable domain is DTGVSQNPRHKITKRGQNVTFRCDPISEHNRLYWYRQTLGQGPEFLTYFQNEAQLEKSRLLSDRFSAERPKGSFSTLEIQRTEQGDSAMYLCASRKTTGSTGELFFGEGSRLTVL.

The chain links TRBV19 to TRBJ2-1; 12 positions match TRBD2. V lost 5 bases and J lost 7; bases outside the gene matches: 3. CDR1 LNHDA and CDR2 SQIVND come from the germline V gene (reference sequence). The CDR3 has 14 residues. CDR3 amino acids: CASSATSGSNEQFF. CDR3 bases: TGTGCCAGTAGTGCGACTAGCGGGAGTAATGAGCAGTTCTTC. The whole variable domain, filled in from reference TRBV19 and TRBJ2-1, reads DGGITQSPKYLFRKEGQNVTLSCEQNLNHDAMYWYRQDPGQGLRLIYYSQIVNDFQKGDIAEGYSVSREKKESFPLTVTSAQKNPTAFYLCASSATSGSNEQFFGPGTRLTVL.